The next 2 T cell receptor beta chains were all read from a single sample in a study of T cell changes during pregnancy in multiple sclerosis. Profiling relied on immunoSEQ multiplex PCR, and the TCRdb table lists in-frame clones only, not all of them. There are 35,000 to 45,000 clones in the sample; 75% to 95% occur only once, and nearly 2% lies in the top ten. Sequencing was performed on CD4+ T cells from peripheral blood mononuclear cells, taken after pregnancy. The receptors stem from a female donor in good health, enrolled as a control in a pregnancy study.

This clone is a singleton in its sample. The chain carries TRBV19 and TRBJ2-3; tentatively, D is TRBD1 (7 bases). Deletions cut 5 bases from V and 2 bases from J, with 14 bases between. Germline V gives CDR1 LNHDA, CDR2 SQIVND (reference sequence). The CDR3 has 15 amino acids. The CDR3 DNA reads TGTGCCAGTAGTCAGGGGGGAAGGGACACAGATACGCAGTATTTT. Translated, it gives CASSQGGRDTDTQYF.

The chain combines TRBV27 with TRBJ2-7; TRBD2 matches at 15 bases. CDR1 MNHEY and CDR2 SMNVEV come from the germline V gene (reference sequence). The V segment lost 2 bases and the J segment 0 bases; nucleotides outside the gene matches: 8. CDR3 length: 19 residues. The CDR3 nucleotides are TGTGCCAGCAGTTTAACCTCAGGGACTAGCGGGGGGAGCTCCTACGAGCAGTACTTC. Amino acid sequence: CASSLTSGTSGGSSYEQYF.